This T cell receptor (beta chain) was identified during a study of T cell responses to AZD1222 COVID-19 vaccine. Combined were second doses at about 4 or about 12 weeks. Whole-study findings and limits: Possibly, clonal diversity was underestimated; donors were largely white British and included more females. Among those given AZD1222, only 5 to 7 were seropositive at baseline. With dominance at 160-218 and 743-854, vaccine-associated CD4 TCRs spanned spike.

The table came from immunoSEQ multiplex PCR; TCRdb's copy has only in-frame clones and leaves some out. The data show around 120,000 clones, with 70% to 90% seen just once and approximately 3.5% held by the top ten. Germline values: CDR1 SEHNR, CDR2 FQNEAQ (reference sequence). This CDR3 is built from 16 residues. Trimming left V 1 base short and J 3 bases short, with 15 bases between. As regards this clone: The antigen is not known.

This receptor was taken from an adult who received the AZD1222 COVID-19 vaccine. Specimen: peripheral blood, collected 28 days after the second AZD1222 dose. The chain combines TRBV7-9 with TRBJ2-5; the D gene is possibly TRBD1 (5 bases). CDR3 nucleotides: TGTGCCAGCAGCTTAGTCGGTTCAGGGAACGAAGAGACCCAGTACTTC. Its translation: CASSLVGSGNEETQYF.